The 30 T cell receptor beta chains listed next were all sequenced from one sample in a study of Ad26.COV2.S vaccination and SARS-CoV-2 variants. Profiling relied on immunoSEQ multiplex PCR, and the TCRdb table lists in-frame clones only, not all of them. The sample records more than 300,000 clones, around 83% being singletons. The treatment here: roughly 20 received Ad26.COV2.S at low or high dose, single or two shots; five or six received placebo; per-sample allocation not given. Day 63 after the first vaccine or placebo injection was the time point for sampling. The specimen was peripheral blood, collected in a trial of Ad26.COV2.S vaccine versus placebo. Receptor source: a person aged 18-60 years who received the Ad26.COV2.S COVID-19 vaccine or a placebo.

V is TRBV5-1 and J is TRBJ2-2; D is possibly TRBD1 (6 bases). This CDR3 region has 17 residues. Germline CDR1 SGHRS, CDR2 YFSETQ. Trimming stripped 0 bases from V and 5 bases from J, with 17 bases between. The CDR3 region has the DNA TGCGCCAGCAGCTTGGCCCGCGGACAGCCGAGGACCGGGGAGCTGTTTTTT. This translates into CASSLARGQPRTGELFF.

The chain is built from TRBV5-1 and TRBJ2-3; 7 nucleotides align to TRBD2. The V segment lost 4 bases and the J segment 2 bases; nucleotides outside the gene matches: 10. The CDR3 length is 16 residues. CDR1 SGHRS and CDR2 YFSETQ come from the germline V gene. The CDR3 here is CASSPPTSTATDTQYF. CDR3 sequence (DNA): TGCGCCAGCAGCCCACCGACTAGCACAGCCACAGATACGCAGTATTTT.

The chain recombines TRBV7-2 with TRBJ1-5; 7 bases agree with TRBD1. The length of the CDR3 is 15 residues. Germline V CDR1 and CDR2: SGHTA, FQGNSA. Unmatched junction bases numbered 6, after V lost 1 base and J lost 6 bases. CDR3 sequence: CASSLGVQGGQPQHF. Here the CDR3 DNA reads TGTGCCAGCAGCTTAGGTGTCCAGGGGGGTCAGCCCCAGCATTTT.

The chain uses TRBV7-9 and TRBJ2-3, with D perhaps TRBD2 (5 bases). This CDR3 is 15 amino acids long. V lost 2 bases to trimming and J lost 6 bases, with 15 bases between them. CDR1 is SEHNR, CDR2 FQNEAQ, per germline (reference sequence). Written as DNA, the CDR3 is TGTGCCAGCAGCTTAAGTGTTCCCGGGGTGGATACGCAGTATTTT. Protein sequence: CASSLSVPGVDTQYF.

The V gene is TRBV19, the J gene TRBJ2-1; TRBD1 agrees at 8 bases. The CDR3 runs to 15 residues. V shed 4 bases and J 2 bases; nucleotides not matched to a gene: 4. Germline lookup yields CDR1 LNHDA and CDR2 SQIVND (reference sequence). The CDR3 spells CASSTDRGPYNEQFF. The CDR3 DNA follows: TGTGCCAGTAGTACAGACAGGGGCCCCTACAATGAGCAGTTCTTC.

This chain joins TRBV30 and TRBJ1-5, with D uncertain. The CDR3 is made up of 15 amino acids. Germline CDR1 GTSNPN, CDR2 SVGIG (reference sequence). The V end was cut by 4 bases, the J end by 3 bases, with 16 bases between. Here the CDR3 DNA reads TGTGCCTGGACCCCTCCGGGCGGGAACAATCAGCCCCAGCATTTT. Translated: CAWTPPGGNNQPQHF.

The CDR3 region is CASRPTGGHTEAFF. CDR3 bases: TGTGCCAGCAGACCCACAGGGGGGCACACTGAAGCTTTCTTT. The chain employs TRBV6-5 and TRBJ1-1; 8 bases match TRBD1. The V gene end was trimmed by 6 bases and the J gene end by 3 bases; junction bases not matched to a gene: 6. Germline-derived CDR1 and CDR2 are MNHEY and SVGAGI. The CDR3 extends over 14 amino acids.

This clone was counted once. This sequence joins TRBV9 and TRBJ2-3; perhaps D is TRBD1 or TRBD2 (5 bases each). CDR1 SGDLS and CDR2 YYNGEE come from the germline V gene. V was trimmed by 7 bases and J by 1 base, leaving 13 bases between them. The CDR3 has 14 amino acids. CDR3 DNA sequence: TGTGCCAGCGCGAGGGGACGACGCACAGATACGCAGTATTTT. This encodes CASARGRRTDTQYF.

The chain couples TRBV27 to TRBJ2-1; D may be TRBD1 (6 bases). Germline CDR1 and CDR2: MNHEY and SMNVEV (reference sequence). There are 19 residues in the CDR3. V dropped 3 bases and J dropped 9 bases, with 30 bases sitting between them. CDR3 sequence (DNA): TGTGCCAGCAGTTTCTTAATGTCTGGGACATCGCTATCTCCAGCTGAGCAGTTCTTC. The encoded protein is CASSFLMSGTSLSPAEQFF.

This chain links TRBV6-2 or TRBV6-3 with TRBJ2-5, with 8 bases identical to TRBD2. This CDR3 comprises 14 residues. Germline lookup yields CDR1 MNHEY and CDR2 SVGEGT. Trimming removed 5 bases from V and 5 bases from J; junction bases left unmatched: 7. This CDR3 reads CASSRGLGGETQYF. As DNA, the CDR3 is TGTGCCAGCAGTAGGGGACTAGGGGGGGAGACCCAGTACTTC.

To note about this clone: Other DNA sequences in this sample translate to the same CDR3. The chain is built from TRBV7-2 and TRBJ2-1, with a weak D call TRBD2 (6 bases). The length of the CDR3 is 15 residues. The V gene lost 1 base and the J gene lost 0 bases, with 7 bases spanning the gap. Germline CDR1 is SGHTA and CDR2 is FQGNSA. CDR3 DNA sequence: TGTGCCAGCAGCTTAGTGGGGGGCTCCTACAATGAGCAGTTCTTC. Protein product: CASSLVGGSYNEQFF.

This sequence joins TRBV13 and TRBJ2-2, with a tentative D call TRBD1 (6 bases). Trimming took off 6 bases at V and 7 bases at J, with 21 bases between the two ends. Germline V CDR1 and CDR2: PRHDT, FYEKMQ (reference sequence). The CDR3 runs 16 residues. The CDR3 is CASSRDRLGFGGELFF. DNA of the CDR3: TGTGCCAGCAGTAGAGACAGGTTGGGGTTCGGCGGGGAGCTGTTTTTT.

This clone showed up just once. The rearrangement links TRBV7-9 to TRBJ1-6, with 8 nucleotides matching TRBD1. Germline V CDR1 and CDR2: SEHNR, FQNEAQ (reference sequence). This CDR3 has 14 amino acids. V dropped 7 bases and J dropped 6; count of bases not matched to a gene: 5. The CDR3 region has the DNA TGTGCCAGCACCAGGGGGCTCACTAATTCACCCCTCCACTTT. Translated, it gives CASTRGLTNSPLHF.

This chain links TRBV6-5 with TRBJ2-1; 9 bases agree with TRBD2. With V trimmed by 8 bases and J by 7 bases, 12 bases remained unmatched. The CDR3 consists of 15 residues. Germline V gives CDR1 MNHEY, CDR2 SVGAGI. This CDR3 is CASRAGTSRWNEQFF. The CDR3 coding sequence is TGTGCCAGCCGCGCCGGGACTAGCCGTTGGAATGAGCAGTTCTTC.

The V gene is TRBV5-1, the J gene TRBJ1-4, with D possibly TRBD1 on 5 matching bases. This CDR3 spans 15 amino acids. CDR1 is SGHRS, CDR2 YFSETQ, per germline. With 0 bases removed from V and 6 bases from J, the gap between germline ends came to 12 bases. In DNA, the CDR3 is TGCGCCAGCAGCTTGGGGGGCTCCGGGCATGAAAAACTGTTTTTT. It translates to CASSLGGSGHEKLFF.

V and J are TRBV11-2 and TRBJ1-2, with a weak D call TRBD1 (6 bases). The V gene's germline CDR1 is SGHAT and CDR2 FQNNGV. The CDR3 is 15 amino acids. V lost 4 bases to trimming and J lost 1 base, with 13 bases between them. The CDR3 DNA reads TGTGCCAGCAGCTCGACAGGTTTGCATAACTATGGCTACACCTTC. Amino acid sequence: CASSSTGLHNYGYTF.

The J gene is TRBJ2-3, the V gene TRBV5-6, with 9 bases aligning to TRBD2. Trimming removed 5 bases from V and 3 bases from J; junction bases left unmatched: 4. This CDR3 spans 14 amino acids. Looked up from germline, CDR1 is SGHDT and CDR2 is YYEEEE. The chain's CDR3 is CASSIAGDTDTQYF. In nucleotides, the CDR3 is TGTGCCAGCAGTATAGCGGGGGATACAGATACGCAGTATTTT. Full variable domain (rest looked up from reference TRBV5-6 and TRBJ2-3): DAGVTQSPTHLIKTRGQQVTLRCSPKSGHDTVSWYQQALGQGPQFIFQYYEEEERQRGNFPDRFSGHQFPNYSSELNVNALLLGDSALYLCASSIAGDTDTQYFGPGTRLTVL.

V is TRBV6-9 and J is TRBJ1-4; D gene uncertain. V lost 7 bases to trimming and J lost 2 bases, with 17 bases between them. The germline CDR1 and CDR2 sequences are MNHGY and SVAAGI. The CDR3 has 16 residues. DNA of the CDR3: TGTGCCAGCAACACCCGGGATTACCGGACTAATGAAAAACTGTTTTTT. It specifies CASNTRDYRTNEKLFF.

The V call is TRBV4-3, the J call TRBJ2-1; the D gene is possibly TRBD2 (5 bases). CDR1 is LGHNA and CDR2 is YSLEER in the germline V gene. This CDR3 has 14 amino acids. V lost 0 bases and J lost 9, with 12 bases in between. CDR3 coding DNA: TGCGCCAGCAGCCAAGACCGAGGGTCGAGTGAGCAGTTCTTC. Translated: CASSQDRGSSEQFF.

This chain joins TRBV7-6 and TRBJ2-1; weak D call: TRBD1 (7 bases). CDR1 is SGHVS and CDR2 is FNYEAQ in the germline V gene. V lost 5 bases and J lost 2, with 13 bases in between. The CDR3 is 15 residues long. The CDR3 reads CASSAQGGAYNEQFF. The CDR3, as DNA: TGTGCCAGCAGCGCCCAGGGGGGCGCCTACAATGAGCAGTTCTTC.

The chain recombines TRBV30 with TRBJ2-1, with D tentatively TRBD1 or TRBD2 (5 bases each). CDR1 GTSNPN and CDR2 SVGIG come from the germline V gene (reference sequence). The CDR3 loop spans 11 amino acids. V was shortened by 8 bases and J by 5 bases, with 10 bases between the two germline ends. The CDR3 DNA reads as TGTGCCCGGGACGGCCACAATGAGCAGTTCTTC. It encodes CARDGHNEQFF.

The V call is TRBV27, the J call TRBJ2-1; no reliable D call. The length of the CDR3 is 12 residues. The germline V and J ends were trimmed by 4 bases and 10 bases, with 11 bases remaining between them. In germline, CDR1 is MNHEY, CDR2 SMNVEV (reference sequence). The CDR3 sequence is CASSSRVLEQFF. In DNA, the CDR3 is TGTGCCAGCAGTTCTCGGGTTCTAGAGCAGTTCTTC.

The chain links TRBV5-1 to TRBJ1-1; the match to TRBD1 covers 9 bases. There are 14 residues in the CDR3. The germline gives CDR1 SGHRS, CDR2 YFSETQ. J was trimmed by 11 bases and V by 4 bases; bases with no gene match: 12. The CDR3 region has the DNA TGCGCCAGCAGCCTAACACATAGCGGACAGGGGGCTTTCTTT. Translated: CASSLTHSGQGAFF.

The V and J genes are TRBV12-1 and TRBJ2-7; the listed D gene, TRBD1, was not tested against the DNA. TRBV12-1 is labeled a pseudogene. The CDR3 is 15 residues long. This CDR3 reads CASSHCDGTVNWQYF. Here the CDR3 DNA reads TGTGCCAGCAGCCATTGCGACGGGACAGTGAATTGGCAGTACTTC.

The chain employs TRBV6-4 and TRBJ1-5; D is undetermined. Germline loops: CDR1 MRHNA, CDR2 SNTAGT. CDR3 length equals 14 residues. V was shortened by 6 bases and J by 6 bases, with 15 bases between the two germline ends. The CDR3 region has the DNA TGTGCCAGCAGCCCGGCTCTATCGGCTCAGCCCCAGCATTTT. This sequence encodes CASSPALSAQPQHF.

The CDR3 loop is CASCIGGNTGELFF. The CDR3 nucleotides are TGTGCCAGCTGCATAGGGGGCAACACCGGGGAGCTGTTTTTT. The rearrangement links TRBV5-6 to TRBJ2-2; TRBD1 agrees at 7 bases. The V gene's germline CDR1 is SGHDT and CDR2 YYEEEE. The CDR3 consists of 14 residues. V gave up 7 bases and J gave up 2 bases; unmatched junction bases: 5. Variable domain in full (rest from reference TRBV5-6 and TRBJ2-2): DAGVTQSPTHLIKTRGQQVTLRCSPKSGHDTVSWYQQALGQGPQFIFQYYEEEERQRGNFPDRFSGHQFPNYSSELNVNALLLGDSALYLCASCIGGNTGELFFGEGSRLTVL.

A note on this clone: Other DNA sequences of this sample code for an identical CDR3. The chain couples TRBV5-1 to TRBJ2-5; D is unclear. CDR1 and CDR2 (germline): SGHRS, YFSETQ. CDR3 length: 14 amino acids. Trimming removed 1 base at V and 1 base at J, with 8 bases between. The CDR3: CASSLISPQETQYF. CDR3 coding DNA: TGCGCCAGCAGCTTGATCTCCCCCCAAGAGACCCAGTACTTC.

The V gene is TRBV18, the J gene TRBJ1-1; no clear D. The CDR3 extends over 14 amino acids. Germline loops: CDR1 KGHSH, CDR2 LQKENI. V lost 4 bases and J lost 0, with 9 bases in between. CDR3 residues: CASSQGSMNTEAFF. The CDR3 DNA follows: TGTGCCAGCTCACAGGGCAGCATGAACACTGAAGCTTTCTTT.

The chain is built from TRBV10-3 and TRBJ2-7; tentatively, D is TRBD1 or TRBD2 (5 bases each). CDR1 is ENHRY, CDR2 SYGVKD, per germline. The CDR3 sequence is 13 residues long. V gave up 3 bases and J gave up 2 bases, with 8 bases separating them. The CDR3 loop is CAISETGPYEQYF. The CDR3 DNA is TGTGCCATCAGTGAAACGGGACCCTACGAGCAGTACTTC.

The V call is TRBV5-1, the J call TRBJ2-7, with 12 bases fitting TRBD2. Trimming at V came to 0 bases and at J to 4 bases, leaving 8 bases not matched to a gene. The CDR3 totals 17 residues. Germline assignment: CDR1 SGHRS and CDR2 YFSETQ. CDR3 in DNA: TGCGCCAGCAGCTTGGAAGCCCTAGCGGGGGGGCCTTACGAGCAGTACTTC. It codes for CASSLEALAGGPYEQYF.